This T cell receptor (beta chain) derives from a study of blood T cell repertoires in COVID-19. As originally analysed: For nucleated cells, counts were estimated from reference gene primer amplification. TCRdb's copy holds only in-frame clones and misses some; the assay was immunoSEQ multiplex PCR. The V and J calls and clone size come from that table; D and trimming were worked out from the DNA. The repertoire has a few hundred thousand clones, around nine tenths of them found once; the top ten carry approximately 5.2%. The ends lost 0 bases at V and 7 bases at J; junction bases unmatched: 4. The CDR3 totals 15 residues. Germline V gene sequence: CDR1 SGHNT, CDR2 YYREEE (reference sequence).

The receptor was isolated from a woman under 40 who had recovered from COVID-19. The chain has TRBV5-4 and TRBJ1-2; 12 positions match TRBD1. The sample was PBMCs or T cells enriched from blood (not recorded which). As DNA, the CDR3 is TGTGCCAGCAGCTTGGCCGGGACAGGGGGCTCTGGCTACACCTTC. This encodes CASSLAGTGGSGYTF.